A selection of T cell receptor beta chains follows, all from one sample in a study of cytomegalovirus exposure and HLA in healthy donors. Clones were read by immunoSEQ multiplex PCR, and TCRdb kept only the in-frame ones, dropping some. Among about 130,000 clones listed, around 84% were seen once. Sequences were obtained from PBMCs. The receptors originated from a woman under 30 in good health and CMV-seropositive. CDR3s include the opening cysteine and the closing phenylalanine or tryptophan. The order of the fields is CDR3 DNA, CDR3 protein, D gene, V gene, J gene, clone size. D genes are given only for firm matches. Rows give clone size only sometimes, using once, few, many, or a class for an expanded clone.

cdr3_nt: TGTGCTAGTGGTTTGGTGATCAGCGGGGGGGCCTTCGAGCAGTACTTC
cdr3_aa: CASGLVISGGAFEQYF
d_call: TRBD2
v_call: TRBV12-5
j_call: TRBJ2-7
clone_size: once

cdr3_nt: TGTGCCAGCAGCTCATACAGGGTGGGGAATGAAAAACTGTTTTTT
cdr3_aa: CASSSYRVGNEKLFF
d_call: .
v_call: TRBV7-8
j_call: TRBJ1-4
clone_size: few

cdr3_nt: TGCGCCAGCAGCCCTTTCTACTTGAGGGATAATTCACCCCTCCACTTT
cdr3_aa: CASSPFYLRDNSPLHF
d_call: .
v_call: TRBV5-1
j_call: TRBJ1-6
clone_size: .

cdr3_nt: TGTGCCTGGAGCCCGCCGCTCCGGGGGTACAATGAGCAGTTCTTC
cdr3_aa: CAWSPPLRGYNEQFF
d_call: .
v_call: TRBV30
j_call: TRBJ2-1
clone_size: .

cdr3_nt: TGTGCCAGCAGCTTGTTTCAGGGGGCTTACACCGGGGAGCTGTTTTTT
cdr3_aa: CASSLFQGAYTGELFF
d_call: TRBD1
v_call: TRBV5-6
j_call: TRBJ2-2
clone_size: .

cdr3_nt: TGTGCCAGCAGCGTAGACGAGTCCGGGTTCTACGAGCAGTACTTC
cdr3_aa: CASSVDESGFYEQYF
d_call: .
v_call: TRBV9
j_call: TRBJ2-7
clone_size: .

cdr3_nt: TGTGCCAGCAGTTTAATAGCGGGGGGCCCCCCAGATACGCAGTATTTT
cdr3_aa: CASSLIAGGPPDTQYF
d_call: TRBD2
v_call: TRBV27
j_call: TRBJ2-3
clone_size: .

cdr3_nt: TGTGCCAGCAGATTACAGGGGTGGGACACCATATATTTT
cdr3_aa: CASRLQGWDTIYF
d_call: TRBD1
v_call: TRBV5-6
j_call: TRBJ1-3
clone_size: .

cdr3_nt: TGTGCCAGCAGTTACTCGGATAGCGGGGGGGCCTATGAGCAGTTCTTC
cdr3_aa: CASSYSDSGGAYEQFF
d_call: TRBD2
v_call: TRBV6-6
j_call: TRBJ2-1
clone_size: .

cdr3_nt: TGTGCCAGCAGCGTATCGGGGAGCACAGATACGCAGTATTTT
cdr3_aa: CASSVSGSTDTQYF
d_call: .
v_call: TRBV9
j_call: TRBJ2-3
clone_size: .

cdr3_nt: TGTGCCAGCAGGCCCGGGATTTCCTACAATGAGCAGTTCTTC
cdr3_aa: CASRPGISYNEQFF
d_call: .
v_call: TRBV27
j_call: TRBJ2-1
clone_size: .

cdr3_nt: TGTGCCGGCAGCACGGGAGGGGAAGGGACTGAAGCTTTCTTT
cdr3_aa: CAGSTGGEGTEAFF
d_call: .
v_call: TRBV7-3
j_call: TRBJ1-1
clone_size: .

cdr3_nt: TGTGCCAGCAGCTCAAGGGCTAGCGGGGGCTCTGGCGAGCAGTACTTC
cdr3_aa: CASSSRASGGSGEQYF
d_call: TRBD2
v_call: TRBV7-6
j_call: TRBJ2-7
clone_size: .

cdr3_nt: TGTGCCAGCAGCTTAGGCGCGACAGGGTGGGTTGCAACTAATGAAAAACTGTTTTTT
cdr3_aa: CASSLGATGWVATNEKLFF
d_call: TRBD1
v_call: TRBV7-9
j_call: TRBJ1-4
clone_size: few

cdr3_nt: TGCGCCAGCAGCTTGGATATGTTGGGACAGGGGGCAGATACGCAGTATTTT
cdr3_aa: CASSLDMLGQGADTQYF
d_call: TRBD1
v_call: TRBV5-1
j_call: TRBJ2-3
clone_size: once

cdr3_nt: TGTGCCAGCAGCCCCGAGGCGAAGGTTGACTACTACGAGCAGTACTTC
cdr3_aa: CASSPEAKVDYYEQYF
d_call: .
v_call: TRBV11-2
j_call: TRBJ2-7
clone_size: .

cdr3_nt: TGTGCCAGCAGTAGACTAGCGGGGTACCAAGAGACCCAGTACTTC
cdr3_aa: CASSRLAGYQETQYF
d_call: TRBD2
v_call: TRBV27
j_call: TRBJ2-5
clone_size: few

cdr3_nt: TGTGCCAGCAGCCCGGCGAAGGGGAATCAGCCCCAGCATTTT
cdr3_aa: CASSPAKGNQPQHF
d_call: .
v_call: TRBV5-6
j_call: TRBJ1-5
clone_size: .

cdr3_nt: TGCGCCAGCAGCTTGTCGGGGGGGCAAGAGACCCAGTACTTC
cdr3_aa: CASSLSGGQETQYF
d_call: TRBD2
v_call: TRBV5-1
j_call: TRBJ2-5
clone_size: .

cdr3_nt: TGTGCCAGCAGCCCCAGGGGTCCAGATACGCAGTATTTT
cdr3_aa: CASSPRGPDTQYF
d_call: .
v_call: TRBV7-9
j_call: TRBJ2-3
clone_size: .

cdr3_nt: TGTGCCAGCAGTGAAGGGACTAGCGGGGGGACAGATACGCAGTATTTT
cdr3_aa: CASSEGTSGGTDTQYF
d_call: TRBD2
v_call: TRBV6-4
j_call: TRBJ2-3
clone_size: .

cdr3_nt: TGCGCCAGCAGCTCGGGACAGGGGATGGGGTTCTACGAGCAGTACTTC
cdr3_aa: CASSSGQGMGFYEQYF
d_call: TRBD1
v_call: TRBV5-1
j_call: TRBJ2-7
clone_size: .

cdr3_nt: TGTGCCAGCAGGTCGGGACTAGGTTACAATGAGCAGTTCTTC
cdr3_aa: CASRSGLGYNEQFF
d_call: TRBD2
v_call: TRBV7-9
j_call: TRBJ2-1
clone_size: .

cdr3_nt: TGTGCCAGTAGTCCGAGTTTCCAGGGCAAAAACATTCAGTACTTC
cdr3_aa: CASSPSFQGKNIQYF
d_call: .
v_call: TRBV19
j_call: TRBJ2-4
clone_size: once

cdr3_nt: TGCAGCGTTGCACAGGGGACCCAAGAGACCCAGTACTTC
cdr3_aa: CSVAQGTQETQYF
d_call: TRBD1
v_call: TRBV29-1
j_call: TRBJ2-5
clone_size: .

cdr3_nt: TGTGCCAGCAGCCCGGGGGGAGCCTACACTGAAGCTTTCTTT
cdr3_aa: CASSPGGAYTEAFF
d_call: .
v_call: TRBV11-2
j_call: TRBJ1-1
clone_size: .

cdr3_nt: TGCGCCAGCAGCCAAGATCCCAGCGGGGGGCAAGAGACCCAGTACTTC
cdr3_aa: CASSQDPSGGQETQYF
d_call: TRBD2
v_call: TRBV4-1
j_call: TRBJ2-5
clone_size: .

cdr3_nt: TGCACCAGCAGCCCGGCGAAGCGGGGGGAACCCTACGAGCAGTACTTC
cdr3_aa: CTSSPAKRGEPYEQYF
d_call: .
v_call: TRBV1
j_call: TRBJ2-7
clone_size: .

cdr3_nt: TGTGCCAGCAGCCTCGGACAGTACACCGGGGAGCTGTTTTTT
cdr3_aa: CASSLGQYTGELFF
d_call: .
v_call: TRBV11-3
j_call: TRBJ2-2
clone_size: few

cdr3_nt: TGTGCCAGCAGCTTAGCACAGGGGGACACTGAAGCTTTCTTT
cdr3_aa: CASSLAQGDTEAFF
d_call: TRBD1
v_call: TRBV7-6
j_call: TRBJ1-1
clone_size: .

cdr3_nt: TGTGCCAGCAGCAAAGGAACTCTCCCTGATCAGCCCCAGCATTTT
cdr3_aa: CASSKGTLPDQPQHF
d_call: .
v_call: TRBV21-1
j_call: TRBJ1-5
clone_size: .

cdr3_nt: TGTGCCAGCAGGGGGGGGACAACCAGCAATCAGCCCCAGCATTTT
cdr3_aa: CASRGGTTSNQPQHF
d_call: .
v_call: TRBV2
j_call: TRBJ1-5
clone_size: .

cdr3_nt: TGTGCCAGCAGTTTACGCGGCTACACTGAAGCTTTCTTT
cdr3_aa: CASSLRGYTEAFF
d_call: .
v_call: TRBV28
j_call: TRBJ1-1
clone_size: once

cdr3_nt: TGTGCCAGCAGCTCAACCTACTCCTACGAGCAGTACTTC
cdr3_aa: CASSSTYSYEQYF
d_call: .
v_call: TRBV5-4
j_call: TRBJ2-7
clone_size: .

cdr3_nt: TGTGCCAGCAGCTTAGCGACGGGGGGGCGGGATGAAAAACTGTTTTTT
cdr3_aa: CASSLATGGRDEKLFF
d_call: .
v_call: TRBV7-6
j_call: TRBJ1-4
clone_size: few

cdr3_nt: TGTGCCAGCAGTTTATCAGGGTATGGACTATATGGCTACACCTTC
cdr3_aa: CASSLSGYGLYGYTF
d_call: .
v_call: TRBV27
j_call: TRBJ1-2
clone_size: .

cdr3_nt: TGTGCCAGCAGAAGGGAGGCCTATGGCTACACCTTC
cdr3_aa: CASRREAYGYTF
d_call: .
v_call: TRBV2
j_call: TRBJ1-2
clone_size: .

cdr3_nt: TGTGCCAGCACCCATTCTGGGACAGTTTTCCCCTCTGGGGCCAACGTCCTGACTTTC
cdr3_aa: CASTHSGTVFPSGANVLTF
d_call: TRBD1
v_call: TRBV7-9
j_call: TRBJ2-6
clone_size: .

cdr3_nt: TGTGCCAGCAGTCCACCGGGGGGGTTAAAGGGCTACACCTTC
cdr3_aa: CASSPPGGLKGYTF
d_call: .
v_call: TRBV6-1
j_call: TRBJ1-2
clone_size: .

cdr3_nt: TGCGCCAGCAGCCGGTTAGGGACAGCAACCGGGGAGCTGTTTTTT
cdr3_aa: CASSRLGTATGELFF
d_call: TRBD1
v_call: TRBV4-1
j_call: TRBJ2-2
clone_size: .

cdr3_nt: TGTGCCATCAGTGGTATAACGGGACAGGACTACGAGCAGTACTTC
cdr3_aa: CAISGITGQDYEQYF
d_call: TRBD1
v_call: TRBV10-3
j_call: TRBJ2-7
clone_size: .

cdr3_nt: TGTGCCAGCAGTGAATCCATGGCGGCCACGGGGACCCAGTACTTC
cdr3_aa: CASSESMAATGTQYF
d_call: .
v_call: TRBV25-1
j_call: TRBJ2-5
clone_size: once

cdr3_nt: TGCGCCAGCAGTCAATCGTGTGTCCTCAGGGGAGAGACCCAGTACTTC
cdr3_aa: CASSQSCVLRGETQYF
d_call: .
v_call: TRBV23-1
j_call: TRBJ2-5
clone_size: .

cdr3_nt: TGTGCCAGCACCAAAGCGGGGGACCACAATGAGCAGTTCTTC
cdr3_aa: CASTKAGDHNEQFF
d_call: TRBD2
v_call: TRBV7-9
j_call: TRBJ2-1
clone_size: .

cdr3_nt: TGTGCCAGCAGTTACTCTGGGGACAGGGTACAGCCCCAGCATTTT
cdr3_aa: CASSYSGDRVQPQHF
d_call: TRBD1
v_call: TRBV6-5
j_call: TRBJ1-5
clone_size: .

cdr3_nt: TGCGCCAGCAGCTTGGTGGGAGGTTTAACTAATGAAAAACTGTTTTTT
cdr3_aa: CASSLVGGLTNEKLFF
d_call: .
v_call: TRBV5-1
j_call: TRBJ1-4
clone_size: .

cdr3_nt: TGTGCCACCAGCAGAGATCCCGGGTACGAGCAGTACTTC
cdr3_aa: CATSRDPGYEQYF
d_call: .
v_call: TRBV15
j_call: TRBJ2-7
clone_size: .

cdr3_nt: TGCGCCAGCAGCAGGATTGTCGGAGGGACCCAGTACTTC
cdr3_aa: CASSRIVGGTQYF
d_call: .
v_call: TRBV4-1
j_call: TRBJ2-5
clone_size: few

cdr3_nt: TGTGCCAGCAGCTCTAGACAGGGTCGTGGCTACACCTTC
cdr3_aa: CASSSRQGRGYTF
d_call: TRBD1
v_call: TRBV5-6
j_call: TRBJ1-2
clone_size: .

cdr3_nt: TGTGCCAGCAGCCCTAGCGGGGGGCACCAAGAGACCCAGTACTTC
cdr3_aa: CASSPSGGHQETQYF
d_call: TRBD2
v_call: TRBV4-2
j_call: TRBJ2-5
clone_size: .